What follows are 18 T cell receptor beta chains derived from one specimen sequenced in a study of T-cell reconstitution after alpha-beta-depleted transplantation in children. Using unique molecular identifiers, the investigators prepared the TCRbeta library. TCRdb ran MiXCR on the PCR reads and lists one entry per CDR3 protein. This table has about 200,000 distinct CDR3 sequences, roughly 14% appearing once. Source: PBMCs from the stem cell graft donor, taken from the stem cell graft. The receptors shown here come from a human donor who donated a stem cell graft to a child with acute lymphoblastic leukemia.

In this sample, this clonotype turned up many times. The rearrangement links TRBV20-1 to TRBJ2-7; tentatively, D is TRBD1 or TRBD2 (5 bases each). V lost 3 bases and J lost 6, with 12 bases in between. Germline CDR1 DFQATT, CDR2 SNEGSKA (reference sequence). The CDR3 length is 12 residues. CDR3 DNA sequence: TGCAGTGCTAGGGGGCGGGCCAGCGAGCAGTACTTC. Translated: CSARGRASEQYF.

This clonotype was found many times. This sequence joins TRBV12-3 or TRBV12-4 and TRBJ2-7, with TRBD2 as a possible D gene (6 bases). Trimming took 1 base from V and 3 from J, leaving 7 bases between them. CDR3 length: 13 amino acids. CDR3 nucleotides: TGTGCCAGCAGTTTAGAGGGAGGCTACGAGCAGTACTTC. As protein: CASSLEGGYEQYF.

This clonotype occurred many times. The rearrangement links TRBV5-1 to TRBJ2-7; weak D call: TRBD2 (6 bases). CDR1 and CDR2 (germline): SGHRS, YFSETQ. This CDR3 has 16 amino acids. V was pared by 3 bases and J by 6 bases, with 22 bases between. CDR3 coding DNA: TGCGCCAGCAGCTGGGGGGTTGCGACAAAAAAGTCCGAGCAGTACTTC. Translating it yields CASSWGVATKKSEQYF.

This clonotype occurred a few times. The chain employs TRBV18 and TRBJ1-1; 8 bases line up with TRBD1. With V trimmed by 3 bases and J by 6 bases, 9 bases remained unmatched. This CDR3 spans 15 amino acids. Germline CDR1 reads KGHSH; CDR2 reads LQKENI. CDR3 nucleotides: TGTGCCAGCTCACCTAGGACAGGGATAGGTGCTGAAGCTTTCTTT. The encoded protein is CASSPRTGIGAEAFF.

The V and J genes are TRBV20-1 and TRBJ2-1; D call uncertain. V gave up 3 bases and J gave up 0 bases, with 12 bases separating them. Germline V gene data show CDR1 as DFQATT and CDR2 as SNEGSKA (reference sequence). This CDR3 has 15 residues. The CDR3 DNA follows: TGCAGTGCTAGTAACGGAGCGAGCTCCTACAATGAGCAGTTCTTC. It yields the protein CSASNGASSYNEQFF.

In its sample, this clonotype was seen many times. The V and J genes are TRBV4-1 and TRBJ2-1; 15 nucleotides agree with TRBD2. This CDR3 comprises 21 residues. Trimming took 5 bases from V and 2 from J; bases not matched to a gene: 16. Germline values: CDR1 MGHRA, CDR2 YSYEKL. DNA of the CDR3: TGCGCCAGCAGCGGCATCACTTGGGGACTAGCGGGAGGTCTGACCTACAATGAGCAGTTCTTC. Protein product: CASSGITWGLAGGLTYNEQFF.

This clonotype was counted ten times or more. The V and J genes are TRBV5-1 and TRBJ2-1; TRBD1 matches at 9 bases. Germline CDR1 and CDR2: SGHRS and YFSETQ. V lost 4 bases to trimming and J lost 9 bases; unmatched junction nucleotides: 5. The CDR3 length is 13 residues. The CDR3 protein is CASSPTGGGEQFF. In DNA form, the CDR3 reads TGCGCCAGCAGCCCGACAGGGGGGGGTGAGCAGTTCTTC.

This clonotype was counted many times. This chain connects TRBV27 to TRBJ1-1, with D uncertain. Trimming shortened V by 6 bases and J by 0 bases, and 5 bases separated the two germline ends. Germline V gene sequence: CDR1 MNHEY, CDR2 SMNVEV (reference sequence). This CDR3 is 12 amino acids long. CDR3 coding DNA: TGTGCCAGCAGGCGACTGAACACTGAAGCTTTCTTT. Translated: CASRRLNTEAFF.

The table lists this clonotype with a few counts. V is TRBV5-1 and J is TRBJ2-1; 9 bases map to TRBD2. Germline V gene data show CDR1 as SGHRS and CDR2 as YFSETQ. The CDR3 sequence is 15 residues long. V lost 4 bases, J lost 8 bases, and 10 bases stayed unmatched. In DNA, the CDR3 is TGCGCCAGCAGCATTATAGCGGGAGACGGGGATGAGCAGTTCTTC. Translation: CASSIIAGDGDEQFF.

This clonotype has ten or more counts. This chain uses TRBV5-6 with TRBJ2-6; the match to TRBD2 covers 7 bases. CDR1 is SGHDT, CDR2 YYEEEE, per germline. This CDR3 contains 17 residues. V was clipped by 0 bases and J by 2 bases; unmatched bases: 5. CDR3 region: CASSLASSGAGANVLTF. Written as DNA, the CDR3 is TGTGCCAGCAGCTTGGCCTCAAGCGGGGCTGGGGCCAACGTCCTGACTTTC. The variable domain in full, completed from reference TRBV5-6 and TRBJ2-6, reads DAGVTQSPTHLIKTRGQQVTLRCSPKSGHDTVSWYQQALGQGPQFIFQYYEEEERQRGNFPDRFSGHQFPNYSSELNVNALLLGDSALYLCASSLASSGAGANVLTFGAGSRLTVL.

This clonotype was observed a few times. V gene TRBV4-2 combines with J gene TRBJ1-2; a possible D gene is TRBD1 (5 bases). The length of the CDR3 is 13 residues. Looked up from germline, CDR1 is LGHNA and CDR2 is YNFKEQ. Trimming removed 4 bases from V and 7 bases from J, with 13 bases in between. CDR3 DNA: TGTGCCAGCAGCCCCGGGACCATCTTTGGCTACACCTTC. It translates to CASSPGTIFGYTF.

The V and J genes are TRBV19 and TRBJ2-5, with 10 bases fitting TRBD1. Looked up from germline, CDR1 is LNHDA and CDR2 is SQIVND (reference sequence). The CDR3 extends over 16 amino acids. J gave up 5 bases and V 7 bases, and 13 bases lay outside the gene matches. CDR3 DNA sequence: TGTGCCAGTAACCCGATTTGGGGACAGGGGTCGGAGACCCAGTACTTC. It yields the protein CASNPIWGQGSETQYF. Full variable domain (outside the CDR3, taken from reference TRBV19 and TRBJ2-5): DGGITQSPKYLFRKEGQNVTLSCEQNLNHDAMYWYRQDPGQGLRLIYYSQIVNDFQKGDIAEGYSVSREKKESFPLTVTSAQKNPTAFYLCASNPIWGQGSETQYFGPGTRLLVL.

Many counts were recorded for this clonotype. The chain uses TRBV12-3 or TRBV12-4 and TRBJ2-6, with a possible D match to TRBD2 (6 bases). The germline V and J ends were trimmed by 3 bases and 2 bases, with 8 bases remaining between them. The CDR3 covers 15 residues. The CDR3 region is CASSFGGTGANVLTF. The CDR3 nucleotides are TGTGCCAGCAGTTTCGGGGGTACTGGGGCCAACGTCCTGACTTTC.

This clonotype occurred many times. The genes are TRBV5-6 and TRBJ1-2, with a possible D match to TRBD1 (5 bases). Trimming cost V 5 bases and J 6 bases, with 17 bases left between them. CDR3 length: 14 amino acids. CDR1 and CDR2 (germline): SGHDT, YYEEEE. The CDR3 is CASRYETGTHGYTF. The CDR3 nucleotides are TGTGCCAGCAGATACGAGACCGGGACTCATGGCTACACCTTC.

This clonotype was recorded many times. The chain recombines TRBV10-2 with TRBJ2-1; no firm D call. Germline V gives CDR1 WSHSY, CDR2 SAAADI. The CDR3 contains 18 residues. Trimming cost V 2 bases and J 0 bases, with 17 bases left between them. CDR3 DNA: TGCGCCAGCAGTGAGCGAGGTAGCCACAAAAGCTCCTACAATGAGCAGTTCTTC. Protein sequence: CASSERGSHKSSYNEQFF.

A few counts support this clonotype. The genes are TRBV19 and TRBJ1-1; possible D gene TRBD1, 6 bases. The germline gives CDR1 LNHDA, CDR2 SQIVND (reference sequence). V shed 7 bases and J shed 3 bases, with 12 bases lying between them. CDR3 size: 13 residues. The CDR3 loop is CASKGGYDTEAFF. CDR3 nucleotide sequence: TGTGCCAGTAAGGGGGGCTACGACACTGAAGCTTTCTTT.

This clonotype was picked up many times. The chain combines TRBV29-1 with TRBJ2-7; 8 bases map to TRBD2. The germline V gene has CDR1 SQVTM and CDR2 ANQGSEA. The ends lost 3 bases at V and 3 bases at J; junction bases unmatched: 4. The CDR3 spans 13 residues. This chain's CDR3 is CSVDGGDGYEQYF. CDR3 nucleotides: TGCAGCGTTGACGGGGGGGACGGCTACGAGCAGTACTTC.

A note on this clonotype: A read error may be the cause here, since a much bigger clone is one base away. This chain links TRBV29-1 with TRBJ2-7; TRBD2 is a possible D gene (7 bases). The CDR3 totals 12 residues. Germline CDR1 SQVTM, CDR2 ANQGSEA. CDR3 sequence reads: CSVGPGDYEHYF. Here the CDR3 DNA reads TGCAGCGTTGGGCCAGGGGACTACGAGCACTACTTC.